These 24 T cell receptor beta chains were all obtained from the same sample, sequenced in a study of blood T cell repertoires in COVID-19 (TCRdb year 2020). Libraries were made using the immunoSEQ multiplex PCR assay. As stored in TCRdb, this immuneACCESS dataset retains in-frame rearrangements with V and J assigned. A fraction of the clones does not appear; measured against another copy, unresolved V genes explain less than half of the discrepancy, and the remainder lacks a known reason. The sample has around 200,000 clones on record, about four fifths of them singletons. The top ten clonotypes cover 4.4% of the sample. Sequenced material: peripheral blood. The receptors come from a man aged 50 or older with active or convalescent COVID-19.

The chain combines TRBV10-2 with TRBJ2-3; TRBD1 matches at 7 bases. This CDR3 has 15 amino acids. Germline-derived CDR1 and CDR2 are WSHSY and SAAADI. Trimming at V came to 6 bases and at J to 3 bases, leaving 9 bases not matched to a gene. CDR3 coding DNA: TGCGCCAGCAGGGATACAGGGGTAGGGACAGATACGCAGTATTTT. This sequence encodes CASRDTGVGTDTQYF.

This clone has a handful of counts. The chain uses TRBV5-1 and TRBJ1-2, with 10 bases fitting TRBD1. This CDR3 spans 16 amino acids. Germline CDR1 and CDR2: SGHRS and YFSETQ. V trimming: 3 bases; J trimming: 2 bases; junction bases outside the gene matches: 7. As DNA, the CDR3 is TGCGCCAGCAGCTCGACGCCGGGACAGGGGAACTATGGCTACACCTTC. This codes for CASSSTPGQGNYGYTF.

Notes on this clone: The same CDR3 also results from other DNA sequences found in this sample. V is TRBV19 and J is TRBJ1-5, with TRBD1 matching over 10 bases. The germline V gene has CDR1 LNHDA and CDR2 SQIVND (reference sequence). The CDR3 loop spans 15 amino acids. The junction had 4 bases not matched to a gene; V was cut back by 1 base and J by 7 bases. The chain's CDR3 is CASSIVGQGGQPQHF. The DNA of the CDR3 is TGTGCCAGTAGTATAGTTGGACAGGGGGGGCAGCCCCAGCATTTT.

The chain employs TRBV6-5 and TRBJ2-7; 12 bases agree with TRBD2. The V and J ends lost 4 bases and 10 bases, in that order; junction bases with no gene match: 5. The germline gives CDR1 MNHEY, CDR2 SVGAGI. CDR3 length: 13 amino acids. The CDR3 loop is CASSSGLAGYQYF. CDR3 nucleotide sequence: TGTGCCAGCAGTTCCGGACTAGCGGGGTATCAGTACTTC.

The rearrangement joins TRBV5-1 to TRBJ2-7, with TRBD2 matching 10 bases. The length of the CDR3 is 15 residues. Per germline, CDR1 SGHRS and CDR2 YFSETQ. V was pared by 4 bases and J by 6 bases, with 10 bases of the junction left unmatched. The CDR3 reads CASSPGLAVAPEQYF. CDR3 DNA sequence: TGCGCCAGCAGCCCCGGACTAGCGGTTGCCCCCGAGCAGTACTTC.

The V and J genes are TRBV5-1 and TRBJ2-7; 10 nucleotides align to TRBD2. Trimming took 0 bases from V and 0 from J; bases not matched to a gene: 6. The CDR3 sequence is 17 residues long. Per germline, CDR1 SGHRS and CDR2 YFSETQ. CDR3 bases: TGCGCCAGCAGCTTGGCTAGCGGGGGCCCGAACTCCTACGAGCAGTACTTC. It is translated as CASSLASGGPNSYEQYF. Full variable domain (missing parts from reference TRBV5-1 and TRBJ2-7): KAGVTQTPRYLIKTRGQQVTLSCSPISGHRSVSWYQQTPGQGLQFLFEYFSETQRNKGNFPGRFSGRQFSNSRSEMNVSTLELGDSALYLCASSLASGGPNSYEQYFGPGTRLTVT.

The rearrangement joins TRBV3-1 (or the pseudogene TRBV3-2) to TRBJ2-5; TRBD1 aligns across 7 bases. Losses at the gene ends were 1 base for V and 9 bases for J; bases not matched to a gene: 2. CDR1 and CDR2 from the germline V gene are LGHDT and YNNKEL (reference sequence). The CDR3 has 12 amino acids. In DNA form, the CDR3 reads TGTGCCAGCAGCCAAGTTACAGGGGCCCAGTACTTC. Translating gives CASSQVTGAQYF.

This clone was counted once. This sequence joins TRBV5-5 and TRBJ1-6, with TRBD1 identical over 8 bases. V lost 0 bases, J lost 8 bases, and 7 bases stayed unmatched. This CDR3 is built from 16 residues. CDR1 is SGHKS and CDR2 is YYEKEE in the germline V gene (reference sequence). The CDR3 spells CASSLDFGQGYSPLHF. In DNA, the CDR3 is TGTGCCAGCAGCTTGGACTTTGGACAGGGTTATTCACCCCTCCACTTT. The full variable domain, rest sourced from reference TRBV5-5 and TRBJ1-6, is DAGVTQSPTHLIKTRGQQVTLRCSPISGHKSVSWYQQVLGQGPQFIFQYYEKEERGRGNFPDRFSARQFPNYSSELNVNALLLGDSALYLCASSLDFGQGYSPLHFGNGTRLTVT.

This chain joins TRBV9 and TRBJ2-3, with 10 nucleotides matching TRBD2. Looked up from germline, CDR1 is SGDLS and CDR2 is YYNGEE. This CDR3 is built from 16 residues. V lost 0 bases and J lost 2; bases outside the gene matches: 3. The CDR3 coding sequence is TGTGCCAGCAGCGTAGAACTAGCGGGGTTCACAGATACGCAGTATTTT. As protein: CASSVELAGFTDTQYF.

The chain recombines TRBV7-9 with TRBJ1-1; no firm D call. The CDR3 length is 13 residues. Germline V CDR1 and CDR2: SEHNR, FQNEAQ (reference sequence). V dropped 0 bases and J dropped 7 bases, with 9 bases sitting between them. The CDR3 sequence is CASSLAVGIEAFF. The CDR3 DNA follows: TGTGCCAGCAGCTTAGCGGTCGGGATTGAAGCTTTCTTT.

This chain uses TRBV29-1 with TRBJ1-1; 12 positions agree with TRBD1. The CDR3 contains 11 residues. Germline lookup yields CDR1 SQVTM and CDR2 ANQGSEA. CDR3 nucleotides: TGCGGGGGACAGGGGGCCACTGAAGCTTTCTTT. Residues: CGGQGATEAFF. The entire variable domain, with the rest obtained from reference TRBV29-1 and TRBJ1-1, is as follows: SAVISQKPSRDICQRGTSLTIQCQVDSQVTMMFWYRQQPGQSLTLIATANQGSEATYESGFVIDKFPISRPNLTFSTLTVSNMSPEDSSIYLCGGQGATEAFFGQGTRLTVV.

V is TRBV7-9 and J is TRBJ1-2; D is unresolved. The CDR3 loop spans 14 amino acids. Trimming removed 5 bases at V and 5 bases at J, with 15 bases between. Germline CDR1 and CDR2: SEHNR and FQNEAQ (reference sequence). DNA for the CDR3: TGTGCCAGCAGCCCACGGGAGGCAGATTATGGCTACACCTTC. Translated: CASSPREADYGYTF.

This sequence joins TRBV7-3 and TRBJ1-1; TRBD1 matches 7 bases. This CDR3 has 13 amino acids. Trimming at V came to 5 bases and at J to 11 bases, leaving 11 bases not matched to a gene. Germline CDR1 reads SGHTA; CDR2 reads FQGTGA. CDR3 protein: CASSTSQGNRAFF. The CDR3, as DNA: TGTGCCAGCAGCACATCACAGGGGAACAGGGCTTTCTTT.

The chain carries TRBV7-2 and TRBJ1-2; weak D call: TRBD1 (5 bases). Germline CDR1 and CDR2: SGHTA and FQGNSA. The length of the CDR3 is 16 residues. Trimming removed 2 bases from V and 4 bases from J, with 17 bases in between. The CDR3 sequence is CASSLSGGENGYGYTF. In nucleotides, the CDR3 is TGTGCCAGCAGCTTATCGGGAGGGGAGAATGGCTATGGCTACACCTTC.

CDR3 coding DNA: TGTGCCAGCAGTCTCCAGGGCACTGAAGCTTTCTTT. Its protein is CASSLQGTEAFF. The genes are TRBV12-3 or TRBV12-4 and TRBJ1-1; tentative D call: TRBD1 (5 bases). The CDR3 contains 12 residues. Trimming cost V 5 bases and J 4 bases, with 8 bases left between them.

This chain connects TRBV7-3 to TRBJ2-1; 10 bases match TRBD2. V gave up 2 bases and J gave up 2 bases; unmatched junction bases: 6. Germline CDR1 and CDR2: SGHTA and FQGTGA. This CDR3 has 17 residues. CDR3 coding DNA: TGTGCCAGCAGCTTACGAGCGGGGGGGCACCCCTACAATGAGCAGTTCTTC. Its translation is CASSLRAGGHPYNEQFF.

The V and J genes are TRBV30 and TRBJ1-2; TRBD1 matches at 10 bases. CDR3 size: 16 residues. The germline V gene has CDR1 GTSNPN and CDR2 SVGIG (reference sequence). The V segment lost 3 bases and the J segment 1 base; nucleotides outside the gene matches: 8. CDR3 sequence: CAWRKTGGTYNYGYTF. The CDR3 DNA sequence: TGTGCCTGGAGGAAGACAGGGGGCACCTATAACTATGGCTACACCTTC.

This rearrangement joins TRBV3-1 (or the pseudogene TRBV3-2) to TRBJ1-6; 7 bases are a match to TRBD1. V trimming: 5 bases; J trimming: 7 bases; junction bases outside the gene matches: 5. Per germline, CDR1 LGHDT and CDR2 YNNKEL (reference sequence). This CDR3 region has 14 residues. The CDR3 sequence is CASSETGWNSPLHF. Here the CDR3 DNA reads TGTGCCAGCAGCGAGACAGGGTGGAATTCACCCCTCCACTTT.

CDR3 DNA: TGTGCCAGTAGTATCCTCGGACAGGGGGTTAACACCATATATTTT. Encoded protein: CASSILGQGVNTIYF. The chain recombines TRBV19 with TRBJ1-3, with 10 bases identical to TRBD1. The CDR3 has 15 residues. After removal of 3 bases from V and 7 bases from J, the junction contained 6 bases not matched to a gene. Germline assignment: CDR1 LNHDA and CDR2 SQIVND (reference sequence). The full variable domain, in which reference TRBV19 and TRBJ1-3 provide the parts outside the CDR3, is DGGITQSPKYLFRKEGQNVTLSCEQNLNHDAMYWYRQDPGQGLRLIYYSQIVNDFQKGDIAEGYSVSREKKESFPLTVTSAQKNPTAFYLCASSILGQGVNTIYFGEGSWLTVV.

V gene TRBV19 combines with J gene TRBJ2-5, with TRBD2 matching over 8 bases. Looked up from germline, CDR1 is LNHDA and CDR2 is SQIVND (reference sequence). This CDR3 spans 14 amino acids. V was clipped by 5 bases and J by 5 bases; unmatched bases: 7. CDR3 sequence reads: CASSPRGGLETQYF. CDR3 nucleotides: TGTGCCAGTAGTCCCCGCGGGGGGCTGGAGACCCAGTACTTC.

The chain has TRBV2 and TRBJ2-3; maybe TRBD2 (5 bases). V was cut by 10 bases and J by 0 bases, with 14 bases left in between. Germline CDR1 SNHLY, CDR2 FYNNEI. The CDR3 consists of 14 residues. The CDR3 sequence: CAIAPGESTDTQYF. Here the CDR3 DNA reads TGTGCCATCGCCCCCGGGGAGAGCACAGATACGCAGTATTTT.

The CDR3 DNA sequence: TGTGCCAGTAGTATGGGACAGGGAATCCACGAGCAGTACTTC. Protein: CASSMGQGIHEQYF. The chain joins TRBV19 to TRBJ2-7, with 9 bases aligning to TRBD1. Trimming removed 3 bases from V and 5 bases from J; junction bases left unmatched: 5. The V gene's germline CDR1 is LNHDA and CDR2 SQIVND (reference sequence). The length of the CDR3 is 14 residues.

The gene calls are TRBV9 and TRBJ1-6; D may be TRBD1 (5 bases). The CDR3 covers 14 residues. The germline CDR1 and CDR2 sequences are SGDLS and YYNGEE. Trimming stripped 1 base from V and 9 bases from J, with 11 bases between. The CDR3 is CASSVSDSSSPLHF. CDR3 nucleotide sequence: TGTGCCAGCAGCGTATCAGACAGTTCTTCACCCCTCCACTTT.

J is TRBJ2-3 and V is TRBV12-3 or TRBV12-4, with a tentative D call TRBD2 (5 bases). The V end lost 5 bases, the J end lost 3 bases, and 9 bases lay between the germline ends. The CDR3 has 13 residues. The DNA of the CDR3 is TGTGCCAGCAGTCGCGGACTTACAGATACGCAGTATTTT. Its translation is CASSRGLTDTQYF.